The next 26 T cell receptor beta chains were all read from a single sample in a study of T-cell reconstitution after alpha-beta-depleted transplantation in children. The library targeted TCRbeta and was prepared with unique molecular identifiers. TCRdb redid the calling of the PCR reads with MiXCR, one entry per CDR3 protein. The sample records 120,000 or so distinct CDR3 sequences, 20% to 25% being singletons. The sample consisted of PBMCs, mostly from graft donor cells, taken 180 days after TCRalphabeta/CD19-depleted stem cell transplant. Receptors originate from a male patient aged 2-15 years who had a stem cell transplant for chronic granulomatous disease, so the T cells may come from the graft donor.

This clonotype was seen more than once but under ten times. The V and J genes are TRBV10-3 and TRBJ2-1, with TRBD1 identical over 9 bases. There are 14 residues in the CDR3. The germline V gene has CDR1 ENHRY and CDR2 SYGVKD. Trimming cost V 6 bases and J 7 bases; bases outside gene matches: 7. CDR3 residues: CAISRDRAGNEQFF. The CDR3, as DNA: TGTGCCATCAGCCGGGACAGGGCAGGAAATGAGCAGTTCTTC.

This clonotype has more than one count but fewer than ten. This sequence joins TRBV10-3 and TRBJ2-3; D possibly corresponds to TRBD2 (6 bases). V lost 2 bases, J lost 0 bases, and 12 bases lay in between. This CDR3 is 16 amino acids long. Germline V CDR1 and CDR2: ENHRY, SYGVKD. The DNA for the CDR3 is TGTGCCATCAGTGAGGTAGCGGTAGGTAGCACAGATACGCAGTATTTT. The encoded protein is CAISEVAVGSTDTQYF.

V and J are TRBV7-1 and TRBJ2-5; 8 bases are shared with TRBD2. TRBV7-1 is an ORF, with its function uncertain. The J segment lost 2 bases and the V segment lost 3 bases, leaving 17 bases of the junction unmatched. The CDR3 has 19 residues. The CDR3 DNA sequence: TGTGCCAGCAGCTCCGGGACTAGGGGAACTTACAGTCGTCAAGAGACCCAGTACTTC. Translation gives CASSSGTRGTYSRQETQYF.

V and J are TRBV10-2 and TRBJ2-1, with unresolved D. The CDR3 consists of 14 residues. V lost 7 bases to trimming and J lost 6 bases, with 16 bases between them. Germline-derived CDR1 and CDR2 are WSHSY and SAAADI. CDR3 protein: CASTSSRPRNEQFF. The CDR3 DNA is TGCGCCAGCACCTCGAGCCGTCCGCGCAATGAGCAGTTCTTC.

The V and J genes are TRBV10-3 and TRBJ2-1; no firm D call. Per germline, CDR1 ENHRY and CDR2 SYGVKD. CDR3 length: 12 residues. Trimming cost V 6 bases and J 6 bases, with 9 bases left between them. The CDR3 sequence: CAIRTMGNEQFF. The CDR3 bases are TGTGCCATCAGGACGATGGGCAATGAGCAGTTCTTC.

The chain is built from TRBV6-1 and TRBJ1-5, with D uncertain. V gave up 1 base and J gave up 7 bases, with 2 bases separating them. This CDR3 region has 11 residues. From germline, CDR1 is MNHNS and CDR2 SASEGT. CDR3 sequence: CASSEGQPQHF. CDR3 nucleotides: TGTGCCAGCAGTGAAGGACAGCCCCAGCATTTT.

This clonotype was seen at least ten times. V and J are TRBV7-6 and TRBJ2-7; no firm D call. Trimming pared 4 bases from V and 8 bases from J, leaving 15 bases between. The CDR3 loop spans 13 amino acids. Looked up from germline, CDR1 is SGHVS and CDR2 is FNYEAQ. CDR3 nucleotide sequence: TGTGCCAGCAGCTCCCCCCCCGAAAGGCAGCAGTACTTC. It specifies CASSSPPERQQYF.

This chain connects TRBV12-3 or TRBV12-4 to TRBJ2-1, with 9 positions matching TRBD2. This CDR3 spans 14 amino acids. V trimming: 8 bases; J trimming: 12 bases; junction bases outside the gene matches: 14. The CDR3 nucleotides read TGTGCCAGCCTACCCAGAGCGGGAGGTTATGGGCAGTTCTTC. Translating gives CASLPRAGGYGQFF.

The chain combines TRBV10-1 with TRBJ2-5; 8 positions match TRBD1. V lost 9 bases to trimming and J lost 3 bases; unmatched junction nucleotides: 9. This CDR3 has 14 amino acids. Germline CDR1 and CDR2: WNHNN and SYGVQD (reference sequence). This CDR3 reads CARSMPGGEETQYF. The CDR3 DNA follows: TGCGCCAGAAGTATGCCAGGGGGCGAAGAGACCCAGTACTTC.

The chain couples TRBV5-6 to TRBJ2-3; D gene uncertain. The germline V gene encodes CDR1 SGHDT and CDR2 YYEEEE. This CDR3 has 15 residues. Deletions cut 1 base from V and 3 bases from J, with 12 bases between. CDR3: CASSLNRRATDTQYF. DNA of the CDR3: TGTGCCAGCAGCTTGAACCGAAGGGCGACAGATACGCAGTATTTT.

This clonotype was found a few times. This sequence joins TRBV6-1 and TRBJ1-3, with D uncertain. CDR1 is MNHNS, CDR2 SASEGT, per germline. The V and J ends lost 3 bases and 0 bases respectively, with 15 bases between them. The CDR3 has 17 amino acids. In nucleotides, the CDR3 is TGTGCCAGCAGTGATCTTTATAATGAGGGCTCTGGAAACACCATATATTTT. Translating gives CASSDLYNEGSGNTIYF.

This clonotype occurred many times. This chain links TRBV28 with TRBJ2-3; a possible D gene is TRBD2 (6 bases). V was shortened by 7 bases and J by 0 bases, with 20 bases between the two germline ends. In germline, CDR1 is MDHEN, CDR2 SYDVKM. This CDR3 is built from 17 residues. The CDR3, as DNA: TGTGCCAGCACCCCGTTAGTAGGACTATCTAGCACAGATACGCAGTATTTT. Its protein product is CASTPLVGLSSTDTQYF.

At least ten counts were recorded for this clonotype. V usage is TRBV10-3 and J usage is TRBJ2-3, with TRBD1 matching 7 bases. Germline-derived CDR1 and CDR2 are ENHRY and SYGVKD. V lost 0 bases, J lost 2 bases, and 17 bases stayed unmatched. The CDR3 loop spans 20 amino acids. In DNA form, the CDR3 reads TGTGCCATCAGTGAGTCGACACAGAGGGGGCCCGACCCCCACACAGATACGCAGTATTTT. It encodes CAISESTQRGPDPHTDTQYF.

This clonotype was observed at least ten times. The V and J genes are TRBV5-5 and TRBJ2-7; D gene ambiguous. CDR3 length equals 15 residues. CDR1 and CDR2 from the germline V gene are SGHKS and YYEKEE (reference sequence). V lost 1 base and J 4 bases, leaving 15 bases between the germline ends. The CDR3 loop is CASSLFRHGVYEQYF. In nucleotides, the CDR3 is TGTGCCAGCAGCTTGTTTCGGCATGGGGTTTACGAGCAGTACTTC.

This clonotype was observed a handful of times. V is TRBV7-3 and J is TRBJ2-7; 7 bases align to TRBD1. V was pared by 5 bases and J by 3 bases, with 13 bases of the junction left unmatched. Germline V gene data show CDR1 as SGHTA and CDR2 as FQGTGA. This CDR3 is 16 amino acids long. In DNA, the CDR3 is TGTGCCAGCAGCCCCCCATTCGGGACAGATATCTACGAGCAGTACTTC. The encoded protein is CASSPPFGTDIYEQYF.

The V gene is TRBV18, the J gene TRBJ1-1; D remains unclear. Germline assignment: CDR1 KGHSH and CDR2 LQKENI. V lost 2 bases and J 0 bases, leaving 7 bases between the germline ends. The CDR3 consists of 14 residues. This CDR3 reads CASSPIGLNTEAFF. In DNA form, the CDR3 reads TGTGCCAGCTCACCAATCGGGTTGAACACTGAAGCTTTCTTT.

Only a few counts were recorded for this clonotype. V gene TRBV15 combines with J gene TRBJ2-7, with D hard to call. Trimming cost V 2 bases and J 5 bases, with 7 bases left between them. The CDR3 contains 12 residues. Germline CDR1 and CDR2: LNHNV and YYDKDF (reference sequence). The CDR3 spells CATSRTPNEQYF. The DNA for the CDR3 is TGTGCCACCAGCAGAACTCCGAACGAGCAGTACTTC.

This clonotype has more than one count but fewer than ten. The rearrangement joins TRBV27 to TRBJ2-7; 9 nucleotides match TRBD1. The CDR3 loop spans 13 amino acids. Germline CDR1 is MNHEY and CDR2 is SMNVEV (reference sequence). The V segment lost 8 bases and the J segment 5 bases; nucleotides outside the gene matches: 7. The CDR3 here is CASGRTGAHEQYF. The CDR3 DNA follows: TGTGCCAGCGGGAGGACAGGGGCCCACGAGCAGTACTTC.

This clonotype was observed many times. CDR3 sequence: CASSLRMSSGSIDEQFF. Written as DNA, the CDR3 is TGTGCCAGCAGTCTCAGGATGTCGAGCGGGAGTATCGATGAGCAGTTCTTC. The gene calls are TRBV12-3 or TRBV12-4 and TRBJ2-1; 8 bases line up with TRBD2. The CDR3 consists of 17 residues. J was trimmed by 8 bases and V by 5 bases; bases with no gene match: 17.

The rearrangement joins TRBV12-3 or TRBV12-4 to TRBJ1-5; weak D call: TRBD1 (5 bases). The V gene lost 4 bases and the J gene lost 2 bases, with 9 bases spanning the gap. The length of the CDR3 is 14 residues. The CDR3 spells CASSSEGRNQPQHF. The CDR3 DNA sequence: TGTGCCAGCAGTTCTGAGGGACGCAATCAGCCCCAGCATTTT.

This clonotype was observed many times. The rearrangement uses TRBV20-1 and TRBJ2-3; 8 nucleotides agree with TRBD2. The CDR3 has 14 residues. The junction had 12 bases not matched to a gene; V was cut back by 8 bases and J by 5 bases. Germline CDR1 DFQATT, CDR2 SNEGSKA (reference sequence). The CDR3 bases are TGCAGTATCCAGTATCAGCGGGAGCGAGATACGCAGTATTTT. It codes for CSIQYQRERDTQYF.

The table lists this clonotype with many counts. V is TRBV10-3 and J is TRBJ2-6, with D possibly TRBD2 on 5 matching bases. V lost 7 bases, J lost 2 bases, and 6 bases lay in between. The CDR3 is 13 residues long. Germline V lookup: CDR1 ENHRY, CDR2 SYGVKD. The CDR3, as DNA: TGTGCCATCATGGGAGCTGGGGCCAACGTCCTGACTTTC. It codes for CAIMGAGANVLTF.

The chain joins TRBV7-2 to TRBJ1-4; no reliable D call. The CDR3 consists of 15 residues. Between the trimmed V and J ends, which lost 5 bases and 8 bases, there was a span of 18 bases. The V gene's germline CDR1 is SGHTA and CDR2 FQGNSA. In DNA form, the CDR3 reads TGTGCCAGCAGCCCCATTGGGTTTCTCGGAGAAAAACTGTTTTTT. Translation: CASSPIGFLGEKLFF.

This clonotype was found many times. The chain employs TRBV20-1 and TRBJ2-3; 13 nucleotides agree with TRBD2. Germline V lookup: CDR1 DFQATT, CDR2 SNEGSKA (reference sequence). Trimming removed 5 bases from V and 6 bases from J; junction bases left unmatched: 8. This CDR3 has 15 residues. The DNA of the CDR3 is TGCAGTGCTCCTGGACTAGCGGGGGCGGGGGATACGCAGTATTTT. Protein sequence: CSAPGLAGAGDTQYF.

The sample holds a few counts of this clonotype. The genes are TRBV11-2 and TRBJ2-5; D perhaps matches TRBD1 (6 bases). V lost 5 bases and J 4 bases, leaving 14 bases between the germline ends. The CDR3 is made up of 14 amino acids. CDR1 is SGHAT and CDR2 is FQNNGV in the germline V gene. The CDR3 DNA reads TGTGCCAGCAGCGGAACCACAGGGCTAGAGACCCAGTACTTC. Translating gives CASSGTTGLETQYF.

The chain's CDR3 is CSARSSQRAPGSEAFF. The CDR3 nucleotides are TGCAGTGCCCGCTCGTCTCAAAGGGCACCTGGGTCTGAAGCTTTCTTT. The chain carries TRBV20-1 and TRBJ1-1, with D unresolved. The CDR3 totals 16 residues. Germline V CDR1 and CDR2: DFQATT, SNEGSKA (reference sequence). V lost 6 bases and J 6 bases, leaving 26 bases between the germline ends.